A selection of T cell receptor beta chains follows, all from one sample in a study of technical replicates of blood from a handful of donors. Here immunoSEQ multiplex PCR was the method, and the copy in TCRdb shows in-frame clones only, minus some. The sample has 85,000 to 100,000 clones; 85% to 95% are singletons. The material sequenced was T cells isolated from PBMCs. The receptors come from a human donor in good health. The CDR3 runs from the conserved cysteine through the conserved F or W. Fields, in order: J gene, clone size, D gene, V gene, CDR3 protein, CDR3 DNA. D genes are given only for firm matches. Some rows have no size entry. The others give once, few or many, or a class for an expanded clone.

j_gene: TRBJ2-7; abundance: -; d_gene: TRBD2; v_gene: TRBV28; CDR3aa: CASRRGLGGSYEQYF; CDR3nt: TGTGCCAGCAGACGAGGACTGGGCGGGAGCTACGAGCAGTACTTC
j_gene: TRBJ1-3; abundance: -; d_gene: -; v_gene: TRBV19; CDR3aa: CASSIQGGPNTIYF; CDR3nt: TGTGCCAGTAGTATACAGGGTGGGCCGAACACCATATATTTT
j_gene: TRBJ1-2; abundance: -; d_gene: -; v_gene: TRBV4-1; CDR3aa: CASSQRLSGDGYTF; CDR3nt: TGCGCCAGCAGCCAGCGTCTTTCAGGTGATGGCTACACCTTC
j_gene: TRBJ2-1; abundance: -; d_gene: -; v_gene: TRBV7-9; CDR3aa: CASSLSSSGYNEQFF; CDR3nt: TGTGCCAGCAGCTTAAGCTCCAGCGGCTACAATGAGCAGTTCTTC
j_gene: TRBJ2-3; abundance: -; d_gene: TRBD2; v_gene: TRBV5-8; CDR3aa: CASREGTSGRADTQYF; CDR3nt: TGTGCCAGCAGGGAAGGTACTAGCGGGAGAGCAGATACGCAGTATTTT
j_gene: TRBJ2-5; abundance: -; d_gene: TRBD1; v_gene: TRBV2; CDR3aa: CASTRTGGHEETQYF; CDR3nt: TGTGCCAGCACCAGGACAGGGGGTCACGAAGAGACCCAGTACTTC
j_gene: TRBJ2-2; abundance: once; d_gene: -; v_gene: TRBV5-1; CDR3aa: CASSLAEGGVGELFF; CDR3nt: TGCGCCAGCAGCTTGGCCGAAGGAGGGGTCGGGGAGCTGTTTTTT
j_gene: TRBJ2-3; abundance: once; d_gene: TRBD2; v_gene: TRBV5-4; CDR3aa: CASNPSGLEDTQYF; CDR3nt: TGTGCCAGCAACCCTAGCGGGCTGGAAGATACGCAGTATTTT
j_gene: TRBJ1-1; abundance: once; d_gene: TRBD1; v_gene: TRBV4-1; CDR3aa: CASSRQGLNTEAFF; CDR3nt: TGCGCCAGCAGCCGACAGGGTCTGAACACTGAAGCTTTCTTT
j_gene: TRBJ2-2; abundance: -; d_gene: -; v_gene: TRBV29-1; CDR3aa: CSVRGRNTGELFF; CDR3nt: TGCAGCGTTAGGGGTCGGAACACCGGGGAGCTGTTTTTT
j_gene: TRBJ1-2; abundance: -; d_gene: TRBD1; v_gene: TRBV5-4; CDR3aa: CASSLADRQFYGYTF; CDR3nt: TGTGCCAGCAGCTTGGCGGACAGGCAATTCTATGGCTACACCTTC
j_gene: TRBJ1-5; abundance: once; d_gene: TRBD1; v_gene: TRBV6-1; CDR3aa: CASSEGQGASGNQPQHF; CDR3nt: TGTGCCAGCAGTGAAGGGCAGGGGGCGTCGGGCAATCAGCCCCAGCATTTT
j_gene: TRBJ2-1; abundance: -; d_gene: TRBD2; v_gene: TRBV4-1; CDR3aa: CASGEGPNEQFF; CDR3nt: TGCGCCAGCGGGGAGGGGCCCAATGAGCAGTTCTTC
j_gene: TRBJ2-7; abundance: -; d_gene: TRBD2; v_gene: TRBV14; CDR3aa: CATEAGGTYEQYF; CDR3nt: TGTGCCACCGAGGCGGGAGGGACCTACGAGCAGTACTTC
j_gene: TRBJ1-5; abundance: -; d_gene: TRBD1; v_gene: TRBV5-5; CDR3aa: CASSMPGGNQPQHF; CDR3nt: TGTGCCAGCAGCATGCCAGGGGGTAATCAGCCCCAGCATTTT
j_gene: TRBJ2-1; abundance: -; d_gene: -; v_gene: TRBV19; CDR3aa: CASFGGPDNEQFF; CDR3nt: TGTGCCAGTTTTGGAGGGCCAGACAATGAGCAGTTCTTC
j_gene: TRBJ1-2; abundance: -; d_gene: -; v_gene: TRBV19; CDR3aa: CASSIGQFYGYTF; CDR3nt: TGTGCCAGTAGTATTGGGCAATTCTATGGCTACACCTTC
j_gene: TRBJ2-1; abundance: -; d_gene: TRBD2; v_gene: TRBV7-9; CDR3aa: CASSSLGLAVGSSYNEQFF; CDR3nt: TGTGCCAGCAGCTCCCTCGGACTAGCGGTCGGTAGCTCCTACAATGAGCAGTTCTTC
j_gene: TRBJ1-3; abundance: -; d_gene: -; v_gene: TRBV5-1; CDR3aa: CASSLEGRANTIYF; CDR3nt: TGCGCCAGCAGCTTGGAGGGCAGGGCCAACACCATATATTTT
j_gene: TRBJ1-5; abundance: -; d_gene: -; v_gene: TRBV30; CDR3aa: CAWSNGGSSNQPQHF; CDR3nt: TGTGCCTGGAGTAACGGGGGATCAAGCAATCAGCCCCAGCATTTT
j_gene: TRBJ2-3; abundance: -; d_gene: -; v_gene: TRBV14; CDR3aa: CASSLRTFPDTQYF; CDR3nt: TGTGCCAGCAGCCTTCGTACTTTCCCCGATACGCAGTATTTT
j_gene: TRBJ2-1; abundance: -; d_gene: TRBD2; v_gene: TRBV9; CDR3aa: CASSLPVGEGNYYNEQFF; CDR3nt: TGTGCCAGCAGCCTACCCGTAGGGGAGGGCAACTACTACAATGAGCAGTTCTTC
j_gene: TRBJ2-3; abundance: -; d_gene: -; v_gene: TRBV5-1; CDR3aa: CASSSGVGSTDTQYF; CDR3nt: TGCGCCAGCAGCTCGGGGGTTGGTAGCACAGATACGCAGTATTTT
j_gene: TRBJ1-5; abundance: -; d_gene: -; v_gene: TRBV7-9; CDR3aa: CASSLAQGPNQPQHF; CDR3nt: TGTGCCAGCAGCTTAGCGCAGGGCCCCAATCAGCCCCAGCATTTT
j_gene: TRBJ1-1; abundance: -; d_gene: TRBD1; v_gene: TRBV28; CDR3aa: CASRPGQGALGTEAFF; CDR3nt: TGTGCCAGCAGACCGGGACAGGGGGCGTTGGGCACTGAAGCTTTCTTT
j_gene: TRBJ1-1; abundance: -; d_gene: -; v_gene: TRBV5-1; CDR3aa: CASSLVQGNTEAFF; CDR3nt: TGCGCCAGCAGCTTGGTACAGGGGAACACTGAAGCTTTCTTT
j_gene: TRBJ1-1; abundance: -; d_gene: -; v_gene: TRBV10-3; CDR3aa: CATSGALNTEAFF; CDR3nt: TGTGCCACATCAGGGGCCCTGAACACTGAAGCTTTCTTT
j_gene: TRBJ2-3; abundance: once; d_gene: -; v_gene: TRBV15; CDR3aa: CATSRGTVRSTDTQYF; CDR3nt: TGTGCCACCAGCAGAGGTACAGTCAGAAGCACAGATACGCAGTATTTT
j_gene: TRBJ2-7; abundance: -; d_gene: TRBD2; v_gene: TRBV6-5; CDR3aa: CASRSAGLEHEQYF; CDR3nt: TGTGCCAGCAGGTCCGCGGGACTAGAGCACGAGCAGTACTTC
j_gene: TRBJ2-2; abundance: -; d_gene: -; v_gene: TRBV5-5; CDR3aa: CASSFPGQNTGELFF; CDR3nt: TGTGCCAGCAGCTTTCCGGGACAGAACACCGGGGAGCTGTTTTTT